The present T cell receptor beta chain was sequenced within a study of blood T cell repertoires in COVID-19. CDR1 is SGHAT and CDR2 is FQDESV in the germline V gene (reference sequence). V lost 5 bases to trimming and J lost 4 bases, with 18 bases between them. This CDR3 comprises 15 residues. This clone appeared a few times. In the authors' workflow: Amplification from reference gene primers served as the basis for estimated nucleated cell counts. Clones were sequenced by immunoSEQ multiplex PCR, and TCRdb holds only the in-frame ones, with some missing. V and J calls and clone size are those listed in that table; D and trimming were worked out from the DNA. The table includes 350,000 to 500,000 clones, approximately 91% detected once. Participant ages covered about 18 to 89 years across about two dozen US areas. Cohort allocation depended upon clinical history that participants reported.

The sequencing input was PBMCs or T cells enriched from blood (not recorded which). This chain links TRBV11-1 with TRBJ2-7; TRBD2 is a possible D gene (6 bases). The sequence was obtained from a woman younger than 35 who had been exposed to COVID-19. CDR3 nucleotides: TGTGCCAGCAGCCCTCGGGAGAGGGGTACGTACGAGCAGTACTTC. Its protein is CASSPRERGTYEQYF.